This passage covers 25 T cell receptor beta chains from one sample sequenced in a study of T cell responses to AZD1222 COVID-19 vaccine (dated by TCRdb to the early 2020s). Libraries were built with the immunoSEQ multiplex PCR assay. TCRdb carries this immuneACCESS record with in-frame sequences only. Its versions omit some clonotypes, under half of them owing to an unresolved V gene in the studies checked, with the rest unexplained. This sample holds 140,000 to 150,000 clones; roughly nine tenths were observed only once. The top ten clonotypes cover about 4% of the sample. In the paper's terms, the time point label means: about 28 days (+/-7) after the second vaccine dose. Sequenced material: peripheral blood, taken 28 days after the second AZD1222 dose. Every receptor here comes from an adult who received the AZD1222 COVID-19 vaccine.

CDR3 amino acids: CASSLWAFSSGANVLTF. In nucleotides, the CDR3 is TGTGCCAGCAGCTTATGGGCTTTTAGCTCTGGGGCCAACGTCCTGACTTTC. The chain employs TRBV7-6 and TRBJ2-6; D unclear. Germline loops: CDR1 SGHVS, CDR2 FNYEAQ. The CDR3 covers 17 residues. Trimming took off 2 bases at V and 0 bases at J, with 11 bases between the two ends. The full variable domain, rest sourced from reference TRBV7-6 and TRBJ2-6, is GAGVSQSPRYKVTKRGQDVALRCDPISGHVSLYWYRQALGQGPEFLTYFNYEAQQDKSGLPNDRFSAERPEGSISTLTIQRTEQRDSAMYRCASSLWAFSSGANVLTFGAGSRLTVL.

This clone was observed at least ten times. This chain joins TRBV6-2 or TRBV6-3 and TRBJ2-2; D remains unclear. V was cut by 4 bases and J by 6 bases, with 12 bases left in between. The CDR3 contains 14 residues. Germline V gene lookup returns CDR1 MNHEY and CDR2 SVGEGT. This chain's CDR3 is CASSSPRKPGELFF. CDR3 sequence (DNA): TGTGCCAGCAGTTCTCCTAGAAAACCCGGGGAGCTGTTTTTT.

This clone was recorded only once. The rearrangement uses TRBV18 and TRBJ1-2, with TRBD1 matching 10 bases. The germline gives CDR1 KGHSH, CDR2 LQKENI. Unmatched junction bases numbered 7, after V lost 2 bases and J lost 1 base. CDR3 size: 17 residues. The CDR3 DNA follows: TGTGCCAGCTCACCAAGGACAGGGGGTAGTAGTAACTATGGCTACACCTTC. This gives the protein CASSPRTGGSSNYGYTF.

The V and J genes are TRBV19 and TRBJ1-3, with TRBD1 as a possible D gene (6 bases). This CDR3 region has 16 residues. The germline V gene has CDR1 LNHDA and CDR2 SQIVND (reference sequence). Trimming pared 3 bases from V and 1 base from J, leaving 13 bases between. As DNA, the CDR3 is TGTGCCAGTAGTATGGTGACAGGCCGTTCTGGAAACACCATATATTTT. Protein product: CASSMVTGRSGNTIYF.

The V gene is TRBV3-1 (or the pseudogene TRBV3-2), the J gene TRBJ2-1; perhaps TRBD2 as D (5 bases). Germline V gene lookup returns CDR1 LGHDT and CDR2 YNNKEL (reference sequence). V was trimmed by 4 bases and J by 9 bases, leaving 19 bases between them. The CDR3 contains 15 residues. The CDR3 loop reads CASSPGSLGFGEQFF. The CDR3 bases are TGTGCCAGCAGCCCGGGGTCGCTGGGATTCGGTGAGCAGTTCTTC.

This chain joins TRBV7-2 and TRBJ2-2; TRBD1 matches 7 bases. Germline lookup yields CDR1 SGHTA and CDR2 FQGNSA. The CDR3 covers 15 residues. The ends lost 3 bases at V and 4 bases at J; junction bases unmatched: 5. The CDR3 reads CASSFNRGSTGELFF. The CDR3 region has the DNA TGTGCCAGCAGCTTTAACAGGGGCTCCACCGGGGAGCTGTTTTTT.

V gene TRBV18 combines with J gene TRBJ1-2; the D gene is possibly TRBD1 (6 bases). The germline V gene encodes CDR1 KGHSH and CDR2 LQKENI. The V end lost 4 bases, the J end lost 6 bases, and 15 bases lay between the germline ends. The CDR3 covers 14 residues. The CDR3 nucleotides read TGTGCCAGCTCACAACCGGCGGGGGCGGATGGCTACACCTTC. Its protein is CASSQPAGADGYTF.

J is TRBJ1-4 and V is TRBV4-2; D may be TRBD1 (6 bases). Trimming removed 0 bases from V and 1 base from J, with 6 bases in between. The germline gives CDR1 LGHNA, CDR2 YNFKEQ. This CDR3 has 15 residues. CDR3 nucleotide sequence: TGTGCCAGCAGCCAAGACAGGGGAACTAATGAAAAACTGTTTTTT. Its protein product is CASSQDRGTNEKLFF.

V usage is TRBV7-9 and J usage is TRBJ2-5; 7 bases map to TRBD2. Trimming removed 4 bases from V and 2 bases from J; junction bases left unmatched: 13. The CDR3 has 17 residues. Germline V gene lookup returns CDR1 SEHNR and CDR2 FQNEAQ (reference sequence). This chain's CDR3 is CASSYTFAGLRQETQYF. CDR3 DNA sequence: TGTGCCAGCAGCTATACTTTCGCGGGACTAAGACAAGAGACCCAGTACTTC. Together with reference TRBV7-9 and TRBJ2-5, the CDR3 gives the full variable domain: DTGVSQNPRHKITKRGQNVTFRCDPISEHNRLYWYRQTLGQGPEFLTYFQNEAQLEKSRLLSDRFSAERPKGSFSTLEIQRTEQGDSAMYLCASSYTFAGLRQETQYFGPGTRLLVL.

In nucleotides, the CDR3 is TGTGCCAGCAGCTCAGTCGCCGGGGCCGGGGAGCTGTTTTTT. Translated: CASSSVAGAGELFF. This chain links TRBV11-2 with TRBJ2-2; weak D call: TRBD2 (5 bases). The CDR3 runs 14 residues. Trimming pared 4 bases from V and 6 bases from J, leaving 12 bases between. Germline V gene data show CDR1 as SGHAT and CDR2 as FQNNGV.

The chain is built from TRBV7-6 and TRBJ1-4, with D possibly TRBD1 on 5 matching bases. Trimming pared 5 bases from V and 3 bases from J, leaving 13 bases between. CDR1 SGHVS and CDR2 FNYEAQ come from the germline V gene. This CDR3 has 15 residues. CDR3 in DNA: TGTGCCAGCAGCAGTAACGGGGCCTCTAATGAAAAACTGTTTTTT. It translates to CASSSNGASNEKLFF.

The chain uses TRBV6-2 or TRBV6-3 and TRBJ2-3; D is possibly TRBD2 (6 bases). CDR1 is MNHEY and CDR2 is SVGEGT in the germline V gene. V was shortened by 2 bases and J by 3 bases, with 18 bases between the two germline ends. The CDR3 has 17 amino acids. The CDR3 coding sequence is TGTGCCAGCAGTTACCCCACGGGGGTAGTAGTTACAGATACGCAGTATTTT. Its translation is CASSYPTGVVVTDTQYF.

The gene calls are TRBV23-1 and TRBJ2-1; TRBD2 aligns across 11 bases. TRBV23-1 is an ORF, and what it does is uncertain. This CDR3 is built from 17 residues. V lost 0 bases and J lost 5; bases outside the gene matches: 6. CDR3 protein: CASSQSGLAGGDNEQFF. The CDR3 coding sequence is TGCGCCAGCAGTCAATCGGGATTAGCGGGGGGGGACAATGAGCAGTTCTTC.

This chain links TRBV7-9 with TRBJ2-6; TRBD1 matches 8 bases. This CDR3 region has 15 residues. J lost 6 bases, V lost 7 bases, and 8 bases had no gene match. Germline CDR1 SEHNR, CDR2 FQNEAQ (reference sequence). The CDR3: CASNRQGASANVLTF. DNA of the CDR3: TGTGCCAGCAACCGCCAGGGGGCGTCGGCCAACGTCCTGACTTTC.

This clone was observed a single time. The chain uses TRBV30 and TRBJ1-3; D remains ambiguous. There are 14 residues in the CDR3. Germline V CDR1 and CDR2: GTSNPN, SVGIG (reference sequence). Trimming took off 4 bases at V and 2 bases at J, with 12 bases between the two ends. Here the CDR3 DNA reads TGTGCCTGGAACGGGTTGGCACCTGGAAACACCATATATTTT. This gives the protein CAWNGLAPGNTIYF. Full variable domain (remainder filled in from reference TRBV30 and TRBJ1-3): SQTIHQWPATLVQPVGSPLSLECTVEGTSNPNLYWYRQAAGRGLQLLFYSVGIGQISSEVPQNLSASRPQDRQFILSSKKLLLSDSGFYLCAWNGLAPGNTIYFGEGSWLTVV.

The chain joins TRBV6-5 to TRBJ1-2, with D possibly being TRBD1 (6 bases). Germline values: CDR1 MNHEY, CDR2 SVGAGI. V lost 5 bases and J 4 bases, leaving 17 bases between the germline ends. The CDR3 is 15 amino acids. The CDR3 DNA follows: TGTGCCAGCAGTACCCAAACGGGACACGGCTATGGCTACACCTTC. Its translation is CASSTQTGHGYGYTF.

In its sample, this clone was seen once. V usage is TRBV4-1 and J usage is TRBJ2-2; 13 positions agree with TRBD2. Unmatched junction bases numbered 1, after V lost 4 bases and J lost 5 bases. The CDR3 totals 15 residues. Per the germline V gene, CDR1 is MGHRA and CDR2 is YSYEKL. This CDR3 reads CASSRTSGRTGELFF. The CDR3 region has the DNA TGCGCCAGCAGCCGGACTAGCGGGAGAACCGGGGAGCTGTTTTTT.

The J gene is TRBJ2-7, the V gene TRBV6-4; possible D gene TRBD2, 6 bases. V gave up 5 bases and J gave up 3 bases, with 14 bases separating them. Germline CDR1 and CDR2: MRHNA and SNTAGT. The CDR3 totals 14 residues. CDR3 residues: CASSPGTGDYEQYF. CDR3 DNA: TGTGCCAGCAGTCCCGGGACGGGAGACTACGAGCAGTACTTC.

The genes are TRBV7-9 and TRBJ1-1; D possibly corresponds to TRBD1 (6 bases). Germline CDR1 is SEHNR and CDR2 is FQNEAQ (reference sequence). This CDR3 spans 15 amino acids. The V end lost 0 bases, the J end lost 3 bases, and 11 bases lay between the germline ends. For the CDR3, the DNA is TGTGCCAGCAGCTTAGCCCAGGGGTCGGACACTGAAGCTTTCTTT. Amino acid sequence: CASSLAQGSDTEAFF.

J is TRBJ2-1 and V is TRBV30, with D unclear. CDR3 size: 13 residues. V dropped 1 base and J dropped 2 bases, with 6 bases sitting between them. The V gene's germline CDR1 is GTSNPN and CDR2 SVGIG (reference sequence). In nucleotides, the CDR3 is TGTGCCTGGAGTGGAGGCACCTACAATGAGCAGTTCTTC. Protein: CAWSGGTYNEQFF.

The chain carries TRBV7-6 and TRBJ2-1; the match to TRBD2 covers 8 bases. Trimming at V came to 1 base and at J to 4 bases, leaving 6 bases not matched to a gene. Germline V gene sequence: CDR1 SGHVS, CDR2 FNYEAQ. The CDR3 spans 16 residues. This CDR3 is CASSLGTGGVYNEQFF. For the CDR3, the DNA is TGTGCCAGCAGCTTAGGGACCGGGGGGGTATACAATGAGCAGTTCTTC.

The chain employs TRBV29-1 and TRBJ1-2, with 9 bases that match TRBD1. This CDR3 has 14 residues. The germline V gene encodes CDR1 SQVTM and CDR2 ANQGSEA. V lost 3 bases and J lost 4; bases outside the gene matches: 6. CDR3 in amino acids: CSVDPGQGGYGYTF. The CDR3 coding sequence is TGCAGCGTTGACCCGGGACAGGGTGGCTATGGCTACACCTTC.

The sample holds a few counts of this clone. The V gene is TRBV5-4, the J gene TRBJ2-3; TRBD2 matches at 9 bases. Per the germline V gene, CDR1 is SGHNT and CDR2 is YYREEE (reference sequence). Trimming took 4 bases from V and 5 from J; bases not matched to a gene: 8. This CDR3 is built from 15 residues. The CDR3 is CASSSGGPARDTQYF. CDR3 nucleotide sequence: TGTGCCAGCAGCAGCGGGGGGCCCGCACGAGATACGCAGTATTTT.

CDR3 nucleotide sequence: TGCGCCAGCGGCGAGGGACAGGGGAGCCTCAATGAGCAGTTCTTC. This codes for CASGEGQGSLNEQFF. The gene calls are TRBV5-1 and TRBJ2-1, with 10 bases that match TRBD1. V trimming: 7 bases; J trimming: 6 bases; junction bases outside the gene matches: 10. Germline CDR1 reads SGHRS; CDR2 reads YFSETQ. The CDR3 is 15 amino acids.

The chain has TRBV5-4 and TRBJ2-1, with TRBD2 matching over 9 bases. The CDR3 is made up of 18 amino acids. Germline V gene data show CDR1 as SGHNT and CDR2 as YYREEE (reference sequence). Trimming at V came to 0 bases and at J to 4 bases, leaving 11 bases not matched to a gene. The CDR3 here is CASSLGGVAGVGYNEQFF. The CDR3 DNA sequence: TGTGCCAGCAGCTTGGGTGGCGTAGCGGGAGTAGGTTACAATGAGCAGTTCTTC.